The clone carrying this T cell receptor (beta chain) was detected ten times or more. Its antigen is unknown. A clone one base away is much larger, so this may be a read error. The data stem from a study of T cells in Graves' hyperthyroidism and ophthalmopathy. Study details: Peripheral blood was taken when the disease was first diagnosed, before any treatment began. Study-level points and caveats: In blood, most of the thyroid clonotypes expanded above 0.001 were also present.

Patients aged 18 to 65 had newly diagnosed hyperthyroidism that had lasted under 2 months. Germline lookup yields CDR1 SGHNT and CDR2 YENEEA. CDR3 size: 12 residues. The investigators amplified TCR beta CDR3 regions from RNA transcripts. An initial round of RT-PCR targeting the TCR CDR3 relied on the HTBI primer set. TCRdb fed the multiplex PCR reads into MiXCR, producing one record per CDR3 protein. The sample has 400,000 to 550,000 distinct CDR3 sequences, around 15% seen once. The TCR was taken from a woman between 18 and 29 years old with Graves' hyperthyroidism. The specimen was blood. The chain is built from TRBV11-3 and TRBJ1-4; D gene uncertain. The CDR3 coding sequence is TGTGCCAGCAGCTTTCGTGATGAAGAACTGTTTTTT. Amino acid sequence: CASSFRDEELFF. Full variable domain (missing parts from reference TRBV11-3 and TRBJ1-4): EAGVVQSPRYKIIEKKQPVAFWCNPISGHNTLYWYLQNLGQGPELLIRYENEEAVDDSQLPKDRFSAERLKGVDSTLKIQPAELGDSAVYLCASSFRDEELFFGSGTQLSVL.